The rows below give T cell receptor beta chains drawn from one sample of a study of shared clonotypes between healthy human individuals. Sequenced by immunoSEQ multiplex PCR; TCRdb stores in-frame clones only, minus some. The data show over 800,000 clones, almost 95% seen once. The sequenced material came from naive CD8+ T cells sorted from blood. These receptors were obtained from a man aged 25 to 45 in good health. CDR3s include the opening cysteine and the closing phenylalanine or tryptophan. The D gene is left open where the match is weak. Size tells how often a clone was seen (once, few, many) or the class of an expanded clone, and some rows leave it out.

v_gene	abundance	j_gene	d_gene	CDR3nt	CDR3aa
TRBV6-5	once	TRBJ2-1	TRBD2	TGTGCCAGCAGTTACTCGTCGGGACTAGCAAATGAGCAGTTCTTC	CASSYSSGLANEQFF
TRBV4-1	-	TRBJ1-5	-	TGCGCCAGCAGCCCCCAGATGGGGGCAGGGGTTTACGATTGGCATTTT	CASSPQMGAGVYDWHF
TRBV5-1	-	TRBJ2-3	TRBD2	TGCGCCAGCACAGGGCTAGCGGTAACAGATACGCAGTATTTT	CASTGLAVTDTQYF
TRBV27	-	TRBJ1-2	-	TGTGCCAGCAGTTCTACTTGGGGTGGCTACACCTTC	CASSSTWGGYTF
TRBV9	-	TRBJ2-1	TRBD1	TGTGCCAGCAGCGTAGTTTCAGGGGGCAATGAGCAGTTCTTC	CASSVVSGGNEQFF
TRBV27	-	TRBJ1-2	-	TGTGCCAGCAGTTTATCACGAACAGGGAGGAAAGGCTACACCTTC	CASSLSRTGRKGYTF
TRBV30	-	TRBJ1-6	-	TGTGCCTTGGATCCGGTGGGTTCACCCCTCCACTTT	CALDPVGSPLHF
TRBV5-1	-	TRBJ2-2	-	TGCGCCAGCAGCTTGGAGGTGGAGTACACCGGGGAGCTGTTTTTT	CASSLEVEYTGELFF
TRBV29-1	-	TRBJ2-7	TRBD2	TGCAGCGTGACCGGGACTAGCGGGCTGACCTCCTACGAGCAGTACTTC	CSVTGTSGLTSYEQYF
TRBV9	-	TRBJ2-3	-	TGTGCCAGCAGCCCCGGGACCACGAAAGAATTTTTAGATACGCAGTATTTT	CASSPGTTKEFLDTQYF
TRBV7-6	-	TRBJ1-4	-	TGTGCCAGCAGCCCCGGGAGTTATGAAAAACTGTTTTTT	CASSPGSYEKLFF
TRBV5-4	-	TRBJ2-3	-	TGTGCCAGCAGCTTGGCCGGGGATACGCAGTATTTT	CASSLAGDTQYF
TRBV6-6	-	TRBJ2-7	TRBD2	TGTGCCAGCAGTTACCGGACTAGCGGGAGGGCCCACGAGCAGTACTTC	CASSYRTSGRAHEQYF
TRBV9	-	TRBJ2-1	TRBD1	TGTGCCAGCAGCGTCGACAGGGGAAATGAGCAGTTCTTC	CASSVDRGNEQFF
TRBV5-1	-	TRBJ2-3	TRBD2	TGCGCCAGCAGCTTGTTATTTGGCGGGAGGGAGAACACAGATACGCAGTATTTT	CASSLLFGGRENTDTQYF
TRBV27	-	TRBJ2-7	TRBD1	TGTGCCAGCAGTGAAGGGACAGGGAAAACCTACGAGCAGTACTTC	CASSEGTGKTYEQYF
TRBV27	-	TRBJ2-4	TRBD1	TGTGCCAGCAGTTCAGGGACAGTCGGCAAAAACATTCAGTACTTC	CASSSGTVGKNIQYF
TRBV6-5	-	TRBJ1-5	-	TGTGCCAGCAGTTTAGGGCGCAATCAGCCCCAGCATTTT	CASSLGRNQPQHF
TRBV29-1	-	TRBJ2-1	TRBD2	TGCAGCGTGCCGGGACTAGCTTGGAATGAGCAGTTCTTC	CSVPGLAWNEQFF
TRBV7-6	-	TRBJ2-7	-	TGTGCCAGCAGCTTAGAACAGGGCCCCCATTACGAGCAGTACTTC	CASSLEQGPHYEQYF
TRBV15	-	TRBJ1-1	TRBD1	TGTGCCACCAGCAGAGGCCGGGACAGCTATGTGGAAGCTTTCTTT	CATSRGRDSYVEAFF
TRBV19	-	TRBJ2-7	-	TGTGCCAGTAGCACTCCCTCAGGGGTGCGCCCCTACGAGCAGTACTTC	CASSTPSGVRPYEQYF